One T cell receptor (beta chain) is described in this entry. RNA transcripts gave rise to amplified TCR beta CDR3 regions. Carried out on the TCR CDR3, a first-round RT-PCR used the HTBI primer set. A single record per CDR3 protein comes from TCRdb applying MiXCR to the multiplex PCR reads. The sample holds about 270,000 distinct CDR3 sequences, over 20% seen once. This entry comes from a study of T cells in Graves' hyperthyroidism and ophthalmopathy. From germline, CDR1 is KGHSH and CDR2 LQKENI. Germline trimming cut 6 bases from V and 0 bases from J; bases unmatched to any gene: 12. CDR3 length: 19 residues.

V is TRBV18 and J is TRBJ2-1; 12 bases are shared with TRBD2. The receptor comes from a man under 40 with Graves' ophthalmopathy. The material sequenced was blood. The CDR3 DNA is TGTGCCAGCTCGGGACTAGCGGGTGCGGAGGAGAGCTCCTACAATGAGCAGTTCTTC. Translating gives CASSGLAGAEESSYNEQFF.